This TCR beta chain was documented in a study of T cell changes during pregnancy in multiple sclerosis. Repertoires were generated with immunoSEQ multiplex PCR, while TCRdb's copy carries only in-frame clones and drops some. The sample includes about 70,000 clones, around 92% of them seen just once. This clone was seen a single time. The sequence was collected from a female donor in good health, enrolled as a control in a pregnancy study. The sample here was CD8+ T cells from peripheral blood mononuclear cells, taken in the third trimester of pregnancy.

The CDR3 DNA is TGTGCCAGCAGCTTGGTCACGAGGAACACTGAAGCTTTCTTT. Its translation is CASSLVTRNTEAFF. The chain joins TRBV7-9 to TRBJ1-1; D not resolved. The V gene's germline CDR1 is SEHNR and CDR2 FQNEAQ (reference sequence). V lost 3 bases and J lost 1, with 9 bases in between. This CDR3 comprises 14 residues.